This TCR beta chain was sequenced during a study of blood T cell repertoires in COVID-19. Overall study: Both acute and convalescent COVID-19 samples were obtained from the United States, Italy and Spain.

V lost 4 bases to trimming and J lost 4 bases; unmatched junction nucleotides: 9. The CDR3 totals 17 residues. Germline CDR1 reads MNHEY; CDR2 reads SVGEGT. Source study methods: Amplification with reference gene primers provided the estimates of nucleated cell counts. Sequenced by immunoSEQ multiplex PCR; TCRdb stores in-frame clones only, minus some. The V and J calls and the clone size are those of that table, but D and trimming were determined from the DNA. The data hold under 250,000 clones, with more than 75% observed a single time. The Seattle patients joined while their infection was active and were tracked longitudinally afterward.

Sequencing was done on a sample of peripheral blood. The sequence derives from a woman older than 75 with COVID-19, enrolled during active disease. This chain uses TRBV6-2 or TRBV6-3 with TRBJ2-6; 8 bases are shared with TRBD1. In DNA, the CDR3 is TGTGCCAGCAGTTCAGGGGGCCCTTCAGTAGGGGCCAACGTCCTGACTTTC. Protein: CASSSGGPSVGANVLTF.